This TCR beta chain was retrieved from a study of T cell responses to AZD1222 COVID-19 vaccine. The method was immunoSEQ multiplex PCR; TCRdb's version includes in-frame clones alone and lacks a portion of them. Among approximately 110,000 clones listed, roughly 90% were seen once. The CDR3 is 15 amino acids. The J segment lost 2 bases and the V segment lost 6 bases, leaving 5 bases of the junction unmatched. Per germline, CDR1 LNHDA and CDR2 SQIVND (reference sequence). The chain employs TRBV19 and TRBJ1-5; 9 bases are a match to TRBD1. Sample: peripheral blood, taken 28 days after the second AZD1222 dose. This clonotype was obtained from an adult who received the AZD1222 COVID-19 vaccine. The CDR3 region has the DNA TGTGCCAGTAGAGACAGGGGGGGCGGCAATCAGCCCCAGCATTTT. Translation: CASRDRGGGNQPQHF.